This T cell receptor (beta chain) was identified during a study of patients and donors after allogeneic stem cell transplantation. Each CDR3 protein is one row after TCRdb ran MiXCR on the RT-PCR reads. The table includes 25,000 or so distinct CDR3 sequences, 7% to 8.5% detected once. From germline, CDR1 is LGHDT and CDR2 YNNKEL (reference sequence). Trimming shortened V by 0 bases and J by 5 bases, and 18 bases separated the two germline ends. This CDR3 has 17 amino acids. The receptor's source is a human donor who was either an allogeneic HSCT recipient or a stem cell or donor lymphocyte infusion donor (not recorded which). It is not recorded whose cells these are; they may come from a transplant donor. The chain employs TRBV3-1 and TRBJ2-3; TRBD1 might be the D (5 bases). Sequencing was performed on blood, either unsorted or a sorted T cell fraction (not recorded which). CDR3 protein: CASSQDGAAMRRDTQYF. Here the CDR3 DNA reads TGTGCCAGCAGCCAAGATGGGGCAGCTATGCGCCGAGATACGCAGTATTTT.